One and the same sample provided the 15 T cell receptor beta chains below, sequenced in a study of blood T cell repertoires in COVID-19. The assay was immunoSEQ multiplex PCR, and TCRdb's table has in-frame clones only and misses some. The data hold 200,000 to 300,000 clones, with less than 90% observed a single time. The sample taken for sequencing was peripheral blood. These receptors were taken from a man in his 60s who had recovered from COVID-19.

This clone was observed a handful of times. V is TRBV3-1 (or the pseudogene TRBV3-2) and J is TRBJ1-5, with D tentatively TRBD1 (5 bases). The CDR3 contains 15 residues. The germline CDR1 and CDR2 sequences are LGHDT and YNNKEL (reference sequence). V lost 0 bases, J lost 4 bases, and 10 bases lay in between. The CDR3 sequence is CASSQDLGGNQPQHF. DNA for the CDR3: TGTGCCAGCAGCCAAGATCTTGGGGGGAATCAGCCCCAGCATTTT.

The rearrangement joins TRBV2 to TRBJ1-5; 7 bases fit TRBD1. The CDR3 spans 17 residues. After removal of 1 base from V and 2 bases from J, the junction contained 8 bases not matched to a gene. Germline V gene sequence: CDR1 SNHLY, CDR2 FYNNEI. CDR3: CASSEEFHRGGNQPQHF. CDR3 DNA sequence: TGTGCCAGCAGTGAAGAATTCCACAGGGGCGGCAATCAGCCCCAGCATTTT.

This clone was observed a few times. This is likely a read error, given that the CDR3 carries no conserved phenylalanine or tryptophan at its end. No DNA is shown, since the ends of the CDR3 on it are uncertain; the CDR3 is the one TCRdb lists. V is TRBV21-1 and J is TRBJ1-2; the table's D call of TRBD1 was not tested on the DNA. TRBV21-1 is described as a pseudogene. The CDR3 totals 13 residues, both ends included. The CDR3 sequence: CASSTHRDRISLR.

V usage is TRBV9 and J usage is TRBJ1-1; perhaps TRBD1 as D (5 bases). CDR1 and CDR2 from the germline V gene are SGDLS and YYNGEE. This CDR3 comprises 18 residues. V was clipped by 0 bases and J by 1 base, with 19 bases between them. The CDR3 here is CASSVGGVSTTKNTEAFF. The DNA of the CDR3 is TGTGCCAGCAGCGTAGGGGGGGTATCCACGACAAAGAACACTGAAGCTTTCTTT. The variable domain in full, completed from reference TRBV9 and TRBJ1-1, reads DSGVTQTPKHLITATGQRVTLRCSPRSGDLSVYWYQQSLDQGLQFLIQYYNGEERAKGNILERFSAQQFPDLHSELNLSSLELGDSALYFCASSVGGVSTTKNTEAFFGQGTRLTVV.

This rearrangement joins TRBV6-1 to TRBJ1-2; maybe TRBD1 (6 bases). The CDR3 has 14 residues. Germline V CDR1 and CDR2: MNHNS, SASEGT. The germline V and J ends were trimmed by 2 bases and 6 bases, with 13 bases remaining between them. CDR3 in amino acids: CASSEKGWTDGYTF. DNA for the CDR3: TGTGCCAGCAGTGAAAAAGGTTGGACAGATGGCTACACCTTC.

The chain carries TRBV11-2 and TRBJ2-7; the D gene is possibly TRBD1 (6 bases). Germline CDR1 and CDR2: SGHAT and FQNNGV. The CDR3 extends over 14 amino acids. The V and J ends lost 7 bases and 5 bases respectively, with 18 bases between them. CDR3 DNA sequence: TGTGCCAGCACCTCCATCACAGGGTACCACGAGCAGTACTTC. It yields the protein CASTSITGYHEQYF.

The chain is built from TRBV7-2 and TRBJ2-3; D is perhaps TRBD1 (5 bases). CDR1 SGHTA and CDR2 FQGNSA come from the germline V gene. V lost 8 bases and J lost 0, with 15 bases in between. The CDR3 spans 15 residues. CDR3 amino acids: CASGARKTSTDTQYF. The CDR3 DNA reads TGTGCCAGCGGGGCGAGAAAAACTAGCACAGATACGCAGTATTTT.

The V gene is TRBV24-1, the J gene TRBJ2-5, with D hard to call. Germline V CDR1 and CDR2: KGHDR, SFDVKD. V was cut by 4 bases and J by 5 bases, with 10 bases left in between. The CDR3 runs to 13 residues. CDR3 sequence reads: CATSEAARETQYF. The CDR3 DNA sequence: TGTGCCACCAGTGAGGCAGCCAGGGAGACCCAGTACTTC.

CDR3 nucleotide sequence: TGTGCCAGCAGCGCCACAGGGGGCGCGAGTGGCTACACCTTC. The encoded protein is CASSATGGASGYTF. This sequence joins TRBV7-3 and TRBJ1-2, with 9 bases that match TRBD1. The CDR3 has 14 residues. The ends lost 5 bases at V and 7 bases at J; junction bases unmatched: 8. Germline values: CDR1 SGHTA, CDR2 FQGTGA.

This chain links TRBV28 with TRBJ2-1; 8 bases line up with TRBD2. J was trimmed by 4 bases and V by 2 bases; bases with no gene match: 7. The CDR3 sequence is 16 residues long. CDR1 is MDHEN, CDR2 SYDVKM, per germline. CDR3 sequence: CASSLLTSGRYNEQFF. CDR3 nucleotide sequence: TGTGCCAGCAGTTTACTTACTAGCGGAAGATACAATGAGCAGTTCTTC. Filled out from reference TRBV28 and TRBJ2-1, the complete variable domain reads DVKVTQSSRYLVKRTGEKVFLECVQDMDHENMFWYRQDPGLGLRLIYFSYDVKMKEKGDIPEGYSVSREKKERFSLILESASTNQTSMYLCASSLLTSGRYNEQFFGPGTRLTVL.

V gene TRBV5-1 combines with J gene TRBJ1-2, with TRBD1 as a possible D gene (6 bases). The CDR3 is made up of 16 amino acids. Looked up from germline, CDR1 is SGHRS and CDR2 is YFSETQ. V lost 0 bases to trimming and J lost 3 bases, with 15 bases between them. The DNA of the CDR3 is TGCGCCAGCAGCTTGGCCGGGGACACGAGGGACTATGGCTACACCTTC. Its protein is CASSLAGDTRDYGYTF.

The chain employs TRBV5-6 and TRBJ2-7, with 7 bases identical to TRBD2. Germline CDR1 reads SGHDT; CDR2 reads YYEEEE. CDR3 length equals 14 residues. Trimming at V came to 2 bases and at J to 1 base, leaving 3 bases not matched to a gene. The CDR3: CASSFGGGSYEQYF. The CDR3 coding sequence is TGTGCCAGCAGCTTTGGGGGAGGGTCCTACGAGCAGTACTTC.

This clone was seen only once. CDR3 sequence reads: CASSYEGAGNYGYTF. Written as DNA, the CDR3 is TGTGCCAGCAGTTACGAGGGGGCGGGTAACTATGGCTACACCTTC. The V and J genes are TRBV6-5 and TRBJ1-2, with TRBD1 matching over 7 bases. There are 15 residues in the CDR3. After removal of 2 bases from V and 1 base from J, the junction contained 4 bases not matched to a gene. Germline values: CDR1 MNHEY, CDR2 SVGAGI.

This clone was recorded a few times. The chain joins TRBV9 to TRBJ1-6, with D possibly TRBD1 on 5 matching bases. Trimming took 3 bases from V and 5 from J, leaving 6 bases between them. This CDR3 has 13 amino acids. CDR1 is SGDLS, CDR2 YYNGEE, per germline. The CDR3 bases are TGTGCCAGCAGCGCAGGGAATAATTCACCCCTCCACTTT. Translating it yields CASSAGNNSPLHF.

For the CDR3, the DNA is TGTGCCAGCAGCCCGTTAGCGGGGGGGCCGGGGTCCTACAATGAGCAGTTCTTC. Its translation is CASSPLAGGPGSYNEQFF. The chain joins TRBV7-2 to TRBJ2-1; 11 bases are a match to TRBD2. V lost 5 bases to trimming and J lost 1 base; unmatched junction nucleotides: 10. This CDR3 is built from 18 residues. Germline CDR1 is SGHTA and CDR2 is FQGNSA.